This T cell receptor (beta chain) was found in a study of cytomegalovirus exposure and HLA in healthy donors. Across the study: About 85 million unique TCRs from HLA-typed donors were held in an early release of data.

In regard to this clone: Its specificity is not known. An end of the junction differs from the germline gene, which may be a read error.

Study observations and caveats: In vitro data verified three CMV-associated chains as specific for CMV antigens. Previously analyzed data showed that most TCR beta V segments were productive at a frequency of about 90% or about 30%.

The V gene's germline CDR1 is MGHRA and CDR2 YSYEKL. The CDR3 is made up of 16 amino acids. The primer mix had 60 Vbeta and 13 Jbeta primers. The repertoire was sequenced with immunoSEQ multiplex PCR; TCRdb's copy has only in-frame clones and lacks some. The table records under 200,000 clones, roughly 80% of them present only once. This receptor was identified in a middle-aged man in good health and CMV-seropositive. Sequences were obtained from PBMCs. The chain recombines TRBV4-1 with TRBJ2-2; D is perhaps TRBD2 (5 bases). CDR3 nucleotides: TGCGCCAGCAGCCAAGTTGGAGGAGCGAACACCGGGGAGCTGCTTTTT. Protein: CASSQVGGANTGELLF.